Below are 5 T cell receptor beta chains sequenced from a single sample in a study of glioma-infiltrating T cells. Amplification of TCR alpha and beta CDR3 regions from RNA used iRepertoire nested multiplex PCR. One entry per CDR3 protein results from TCRdb running MiXCR on the multiplex PCR reads. This sample yields about 180,000 distinct CDR3 sequences, of which more than 35% are seen a single time; 5.2% belongs to the top ten. Input material: glioma tissue, nonneoplastic brain tissue, or PBMCs (not recorded which). The source of these receptors is a human donor with low-grade glioma or glioblastoma, undergoing nonglioma brain surgery, or in good health (not recorded which).

The chain recombines TRBV27 with TRBJ2-7; a possible D gene is TRBD1 (6 bases). This CDR3 comprises 14 residues. The germline V gene has CDR1 MNHEY and CDR2 SMNVEV (reference sequence). V gave up 6 bases and J gave up 2 bases, with 14 bases separating them. The CDR3 coding sequence is TGTGCCAGCAGCCATCAGGGGAGCACCTACGAGCAGTACTTC. Protein sequence: CASSHQGSTYEQYF.

As concerns this clonotype: Possible read error: a much larger clone is one base away. The CDR3 is CSARVGTSGNEQFF. The CDR3 DNA reads TGCAGTGCTAGAGTAGGGACTAGCGGGAATGAGCAGTTCTTC. The rearrangement joins TRBV20-1 to TRBJ2-1; TRBD2 agrees at 12 bases. Trimming at V came to 1 base and at J to 7 bases, leaving 2 bases not matched to a gene. This CDR3 contains 14 residues. Germline-derived CDR1 and CDR2 are DFQATT and SNEGSKA (reference sequence).

This clonotype was seen a few times. This may arise from a read error, as a much more abundant clone is one base away. The genes are TRBV20-1 and TRBJ2-7, with D possibly matching TRBD1 (6 bases). The CDR3 covers 12 residues. Trimming removed 7 bases at V and 3 bases at J, with 13 bases between. The V gene's germline CDR1 is DFQATT and CDR2 SNEGSKA (reference sequence). CDR3 amino acids: CSGSRGSYEQYF. Here the CDR3 DNA reads TGCAGTGGATCTAGGGGGAGCTACGAGCAGTACTTC.

V is TRBV19 and J is TRBJ2-5, with no clear D. There are 13 residues in the CDR3. V lost 6 bases and J 4 bases, leaving 12 bases between the germline ends. Germline loops: CDR1 LNHDA, CDR2 SQIVND (reference sequence). The CDR3 coding sequence is TGTGCCAGTAGACGAATTATCCGAGAGACCCAGTACTTC. It yields the protein CASRRIIRETQYF.

This clonotype turned up a few times. The CDR3 spells CASSAGLAGVVPDTQYF. The CDR3 DNA reads TGTGCCAGCAGTGCGGGACTAGCGGGAGTTGTTCCAGATACGCAGTATTTT. V usage is TRBV6-4 and J usage is TRBJ2-3, with 14 bases identical to TRBD2. The CDR3 sequence is 17 residues long. The V gene's germline CDR1 is MRHNA and CDR2 SNTAGT. The V and J ends lost 4 bases and 4 bases, in that order; junction bases with no gene match: 7.